This T cell receptor beta chain was observed in a study of CD8+ T cells in alopecia areata. The study's findings and limits: Scalp clonality decreased significantly with tofacitinib, and so did expanded CD8+ clones among the top 100.

Specified treatment: oral pan-JAK inhibitor, 5-10 mg twice daily. After isolation, RNA underwent reverse transcription to generate cDNA as the sequencing template. Sequencing used immunoSEQ multiplex PCR; TCRdb keeps in-frame clones, though not all of them. The sample has 100,000 to 130,000 clones; about 83% are singletons. J lost 5 bases, V lost 5 bases, and 3 bases had no gene match. In germline, CDR1 is LNHDA, CDR2 SQIVND (reference sequence). This CDR3 is built from 12 residues. With respect to this clone: Its antigen remains unknown.

The V and J genes are TRBV19 and TRBJ2-7, with 7 bases lining up with TRBD1. The sample in question was CD8+ T cells sorted from blood, obtained at week 24, from a patient treated with tofacitinib. The clonotype originates from a human donor with alopecia areata. CDR3 protein: CASSATGNEQYF. In nucleotides, the CDR3 is TGTGCCAGTAGTGCGACAGGGAACGAGCAGTACTTC.